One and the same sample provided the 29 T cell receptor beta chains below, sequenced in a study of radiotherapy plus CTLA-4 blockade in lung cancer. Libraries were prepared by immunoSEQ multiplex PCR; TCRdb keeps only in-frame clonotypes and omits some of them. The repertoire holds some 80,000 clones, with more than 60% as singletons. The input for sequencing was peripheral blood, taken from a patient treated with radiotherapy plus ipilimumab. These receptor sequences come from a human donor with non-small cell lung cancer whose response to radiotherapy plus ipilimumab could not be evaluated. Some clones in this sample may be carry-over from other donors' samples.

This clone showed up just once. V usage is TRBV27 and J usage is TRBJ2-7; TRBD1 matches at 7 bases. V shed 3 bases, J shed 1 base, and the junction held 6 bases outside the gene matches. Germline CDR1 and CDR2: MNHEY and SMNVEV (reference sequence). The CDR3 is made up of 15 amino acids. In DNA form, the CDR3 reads TGTGCCAGCAGTTTGACAGGGTATTATTCCTACGAGCAGTACTTC. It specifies CASSLTGYYSYEQYF.

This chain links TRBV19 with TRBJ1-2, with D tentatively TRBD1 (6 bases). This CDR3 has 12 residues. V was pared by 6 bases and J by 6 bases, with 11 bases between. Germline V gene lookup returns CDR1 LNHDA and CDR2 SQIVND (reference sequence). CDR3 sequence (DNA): TGTGCCAGTAGCCGGACAGTTAATGGCTACACCTTC. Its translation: CASSRTVNGYTF.

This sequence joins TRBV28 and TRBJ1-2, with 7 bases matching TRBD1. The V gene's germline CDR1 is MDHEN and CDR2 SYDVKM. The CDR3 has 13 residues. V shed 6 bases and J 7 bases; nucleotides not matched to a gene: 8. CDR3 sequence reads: CASRTTDRVGYTF. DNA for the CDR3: TGTGCCAGCAGGACTACCGACAGGGTTGGCTACACCTTC.

CDR3 DNA sequence: TGTGCCACCAGCAGATCTCCGGGACAGGGGGCGCGAGGCTACACCTTC. Translating gives CATSRSPGQGARGYTF. The chain recombines TRBV15 with TRBJ1-2, with 12 bases that match TRBD1. The CDR3 is 16 amino acids. The V and J ends lost 2 bases and 8 bases, in that order; junction bases with no gene match: 9. CDR1 and CDR2 from the germline V gene are LNHNV and YYDKDF (reference sequence).

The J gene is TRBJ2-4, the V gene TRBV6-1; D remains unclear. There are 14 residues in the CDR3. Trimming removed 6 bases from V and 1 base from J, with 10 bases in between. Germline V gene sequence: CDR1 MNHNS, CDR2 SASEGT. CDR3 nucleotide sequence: TGTGCCAGCAGGGAGCCTGGGGCCAAAAACATTCAGTACTTC. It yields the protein CASREPGAKNIQYF.

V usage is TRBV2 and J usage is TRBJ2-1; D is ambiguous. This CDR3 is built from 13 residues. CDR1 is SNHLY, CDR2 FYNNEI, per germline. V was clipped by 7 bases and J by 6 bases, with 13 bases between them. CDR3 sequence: CASTSPGLNEQFF. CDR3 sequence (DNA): TGTGCCAGCACCTCTCCGGGTCTCAATGAGCAGTTCTTC.

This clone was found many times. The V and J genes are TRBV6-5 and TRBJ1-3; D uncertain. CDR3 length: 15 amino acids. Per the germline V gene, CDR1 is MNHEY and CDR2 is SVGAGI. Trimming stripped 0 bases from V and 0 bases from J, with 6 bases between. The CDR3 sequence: CASSYSSRSGNTIYF. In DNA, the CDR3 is TGTGCCAGCAGTTACTCGAGCCGCTCTGGAAACACCATATATTTT.

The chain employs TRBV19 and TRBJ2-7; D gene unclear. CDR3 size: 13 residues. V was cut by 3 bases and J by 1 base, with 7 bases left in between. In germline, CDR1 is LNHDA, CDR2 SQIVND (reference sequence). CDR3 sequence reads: CASSISRSYEQYF. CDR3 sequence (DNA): TGTGCCAGTAGTATTTCGCGGTCCTACGAGCAGTACTTC.

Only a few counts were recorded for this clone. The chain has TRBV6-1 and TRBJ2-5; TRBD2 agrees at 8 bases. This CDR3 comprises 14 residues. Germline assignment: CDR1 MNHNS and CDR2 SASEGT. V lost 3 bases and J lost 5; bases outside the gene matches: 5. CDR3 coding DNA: TGTGCCAGCAGTGACCGGGGGGGCATGGAGACCCAGTACTTC. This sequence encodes CASSDRGGMETQYF.

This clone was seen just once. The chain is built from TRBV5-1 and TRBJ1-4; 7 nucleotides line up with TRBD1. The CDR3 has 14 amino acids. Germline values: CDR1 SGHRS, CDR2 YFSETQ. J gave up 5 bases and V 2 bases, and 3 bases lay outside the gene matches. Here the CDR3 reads CASSLRDSNEKLFF. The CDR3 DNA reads TGCGCCAGCAGCTTAAGGGACAGCAATGAAAAACTGTTTTTT. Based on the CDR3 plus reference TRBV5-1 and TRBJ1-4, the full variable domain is KAGVTQTPRYLIKTRGQQVTLSCSPISGHRSVSWYQQTPGQGLQFLFEYFSETQRNKGNFPGRFSGRQFSNSRSEMNVSTLELGDSALYLCASSLRDSNEKLFFGSGTQLSVL.

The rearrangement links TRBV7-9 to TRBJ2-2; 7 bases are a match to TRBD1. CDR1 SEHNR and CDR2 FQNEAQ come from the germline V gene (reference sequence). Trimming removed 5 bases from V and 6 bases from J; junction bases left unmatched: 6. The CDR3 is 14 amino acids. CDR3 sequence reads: CASSRTGVSGELFF. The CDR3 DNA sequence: TGTGCCAGCAGCCGAACAGGGGTCTCCGGGGAGCTGTTTTTT.

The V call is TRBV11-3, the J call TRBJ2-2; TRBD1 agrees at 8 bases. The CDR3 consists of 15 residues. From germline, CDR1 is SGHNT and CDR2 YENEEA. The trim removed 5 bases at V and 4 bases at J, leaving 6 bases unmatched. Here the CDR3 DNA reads TGTGCCAGCAGCGAAGACAGGGGAAGCACCGGGGAGCTGTTTTTT. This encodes CASSEDRGSTGELFF.

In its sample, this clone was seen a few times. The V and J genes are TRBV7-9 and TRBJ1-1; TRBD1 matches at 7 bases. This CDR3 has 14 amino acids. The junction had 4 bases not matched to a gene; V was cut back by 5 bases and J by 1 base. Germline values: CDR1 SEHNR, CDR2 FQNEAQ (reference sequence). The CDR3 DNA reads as TGTGCCAGCAGCCGGACAGGACGGAACACTGAAGCTTTCTTT. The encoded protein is CASSRTGRNTEAFF.

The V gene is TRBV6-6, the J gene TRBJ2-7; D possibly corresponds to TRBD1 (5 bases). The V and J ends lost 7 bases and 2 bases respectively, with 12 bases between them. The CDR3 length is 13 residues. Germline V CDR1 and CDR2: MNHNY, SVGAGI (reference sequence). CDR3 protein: CASIPDTPYEQYF. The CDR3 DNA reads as TGTGCCAGCATCCCGGACACCCCCTACGAGCAGTACTTC.

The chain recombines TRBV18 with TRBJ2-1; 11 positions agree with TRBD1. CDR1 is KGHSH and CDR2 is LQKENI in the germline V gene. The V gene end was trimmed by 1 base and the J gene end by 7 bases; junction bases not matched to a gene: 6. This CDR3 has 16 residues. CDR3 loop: CASSPLDRGLSNEQFF. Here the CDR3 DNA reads TGTGCCAGCTCACCACTGGACAGGGGGCTTAGTAATGAGCAGTTCTTC. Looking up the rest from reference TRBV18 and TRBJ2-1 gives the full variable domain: NAGVMQNPRHLVRRRGQEARLRCSPMKGHSHVYWYRQLPEEGLKFMVYLQKENIIDESGMPKERFSAEFPKEGPSILRIQQVVRGDSAAYFCASSPLDRGLSNEQFFGPGTRLTVL.

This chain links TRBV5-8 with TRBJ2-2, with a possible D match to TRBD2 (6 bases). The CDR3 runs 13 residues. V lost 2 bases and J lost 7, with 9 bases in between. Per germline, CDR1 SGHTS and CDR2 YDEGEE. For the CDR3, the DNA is TGTGCCAGCAGCTTCGGGGGTTTCGGGGAGCTGTTTTTT. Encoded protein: CASSFGGFGELFF.

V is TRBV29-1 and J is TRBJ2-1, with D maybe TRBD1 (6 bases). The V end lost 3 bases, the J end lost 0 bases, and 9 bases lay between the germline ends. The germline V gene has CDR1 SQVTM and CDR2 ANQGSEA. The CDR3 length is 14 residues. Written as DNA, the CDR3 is TGCAGCGTTGAGACAGGCGGCTCCTACAATGAGCAGTTCTTC. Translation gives CSVETGGSYNEQFF.

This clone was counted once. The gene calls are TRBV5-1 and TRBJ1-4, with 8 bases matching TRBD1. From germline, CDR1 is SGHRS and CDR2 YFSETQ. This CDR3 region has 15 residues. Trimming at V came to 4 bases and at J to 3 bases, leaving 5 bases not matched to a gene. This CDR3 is CASSGTGGANEKLFF. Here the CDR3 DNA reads TGCGCCAGCAGCGGAACAGGGGGAGCTAATGAAAAACTGTTTTTT.

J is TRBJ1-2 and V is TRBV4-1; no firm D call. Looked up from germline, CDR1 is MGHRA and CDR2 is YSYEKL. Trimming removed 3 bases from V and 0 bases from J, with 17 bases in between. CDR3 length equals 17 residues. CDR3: CASSQLPGALANYGYTF. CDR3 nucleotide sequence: TGCGCCAGCAGCCAGTTACCGGGAGCTCTAGCTAACTATGGCTACACCTTC.

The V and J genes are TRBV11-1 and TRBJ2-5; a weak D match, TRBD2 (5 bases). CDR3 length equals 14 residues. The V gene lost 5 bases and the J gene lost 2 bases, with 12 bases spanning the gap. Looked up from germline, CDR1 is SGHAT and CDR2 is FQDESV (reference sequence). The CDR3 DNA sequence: TGTGCCAGCAGCGACGCGAGGGAGCAAGAGACCCAGTACTTC. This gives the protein CASSDAREQETQYF.

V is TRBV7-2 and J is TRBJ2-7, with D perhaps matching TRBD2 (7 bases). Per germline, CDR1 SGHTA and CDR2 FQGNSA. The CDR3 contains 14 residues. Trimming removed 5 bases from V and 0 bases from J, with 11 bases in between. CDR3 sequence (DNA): TGTGCCAGCAGCAGGGGGGGTACCTCCTACGAGCAGTACTTC. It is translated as CASSRGGTSYEQYF.

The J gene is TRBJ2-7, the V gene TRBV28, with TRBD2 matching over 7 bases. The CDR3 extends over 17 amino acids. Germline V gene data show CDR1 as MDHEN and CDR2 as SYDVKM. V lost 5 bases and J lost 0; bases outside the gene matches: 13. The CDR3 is CASSLTYVAGDSYEQYF. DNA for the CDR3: TGTGCCAGCAGTCTAACCTACGTGGCGGGGGACTCCTACGAGCAGTACTTC.

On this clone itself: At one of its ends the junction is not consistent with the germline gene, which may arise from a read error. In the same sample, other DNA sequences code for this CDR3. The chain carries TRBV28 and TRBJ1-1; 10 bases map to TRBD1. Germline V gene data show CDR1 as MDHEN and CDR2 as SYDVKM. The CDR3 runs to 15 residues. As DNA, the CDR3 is TGTGCCAGCAGTTTACCCGACAGGGGGCATTCTGAAGCCTTCTTT. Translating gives CASSLPDRGHSEAFF.

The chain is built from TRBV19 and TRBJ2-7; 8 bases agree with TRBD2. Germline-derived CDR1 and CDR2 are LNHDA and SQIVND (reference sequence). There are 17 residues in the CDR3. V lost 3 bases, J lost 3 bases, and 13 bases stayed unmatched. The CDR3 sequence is CASSILASSGGNYEQYF. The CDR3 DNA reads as TGTGCCAGTAGTATCCTGGCGTCCAGCGGGGGTAACTACGAGCAGTACTTC.

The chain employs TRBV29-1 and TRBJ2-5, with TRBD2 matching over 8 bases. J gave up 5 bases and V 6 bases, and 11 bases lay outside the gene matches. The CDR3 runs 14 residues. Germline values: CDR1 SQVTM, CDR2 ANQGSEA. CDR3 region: CSVAGTSGGETQYF. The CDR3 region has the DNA TGCAGCGTCGCCGGGACGTCGGGGGGGGAGACCCAGTACTTC.

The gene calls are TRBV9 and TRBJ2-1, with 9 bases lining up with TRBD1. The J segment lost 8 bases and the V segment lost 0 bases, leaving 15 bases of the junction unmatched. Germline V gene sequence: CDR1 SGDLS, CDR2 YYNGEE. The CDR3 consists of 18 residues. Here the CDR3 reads CASSVAGEAGTGNHEQFF. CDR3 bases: TGTGCCAGCAGCGTAGCGGGCGAGGCCGGGACAGGGAATCATGAGCAGTTCTTC.

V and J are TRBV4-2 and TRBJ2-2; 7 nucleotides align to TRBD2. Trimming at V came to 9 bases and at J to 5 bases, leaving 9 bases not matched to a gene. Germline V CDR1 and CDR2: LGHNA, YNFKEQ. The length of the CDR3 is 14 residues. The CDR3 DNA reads TGTGCCAGTTTCGGACTAGGAGGAACCGGGGAGCTGTTTTTT. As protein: CASFGLGGTGELFF.

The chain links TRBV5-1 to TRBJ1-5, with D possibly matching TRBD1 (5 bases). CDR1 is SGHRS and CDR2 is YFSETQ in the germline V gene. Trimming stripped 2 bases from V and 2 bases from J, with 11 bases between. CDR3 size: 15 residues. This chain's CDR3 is CASSLLGGGNQPQHF. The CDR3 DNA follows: TGCGCCAGCAGCTTATTAGGAGGGGGCAATCAGCCCCAGCATTTT. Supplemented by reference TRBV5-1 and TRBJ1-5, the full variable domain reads KAGVTQTPRYLIKTRGQQVTLSCSPISGHRSVSWYQQTPGQGLQFLFEYFSETQRNKGNFPGRFSGRQFSNSRSEMNVSTLELGDSALYLCASSLLGGGNQPQHFGDGTRLSIL.

This CDR3 is CASSEADYTNEKLFF. In nucleotides, the CDR3 is TGTGCCAGCAGTGAAGCTGACTATACTAATGAAAAACTGTTTTTT. The chain carries TRBV2 and TRBJ1-4, with no clear D. Looked up from germline, CDR1 is SNHLY and CDR2 is FYNNEI. The CDR3 sequence is 15 residues long. The V gene lost 0 bases and the J gene lost 2 bases, with 7 bases spanning the gap. Full variable domain (remainder filled in from reference TRBV2 and TRBJ1-4): EPEVTQTPSHQVTQMGQEVILRCVPISNHLYFYWYRQILGQKVEFLVSFYNNEISEKSEIFDDQFSVERPDGSNFTLKIRSTKLEDSAMYFCASSEADYTNEKLFFGSGTQLSVL.